The rows below give T cell receptor beta chains drawn from one sample of a study of Graves' ophthalmopathy and Graves' hyperthyroidism. TCRdb passed the multiplex PCR reads through MiXCR, listing each CDR3 protein once. The sample has 150,000 to 200,000 distinct CDR3 sequences; around two fifths are singletons. The sample taken for sequencing was peripheral blood. Receptor source: a man aged 25-45 years with Graves' ophthalmopathy. CDR3s include the opening cysteine and the closing phenylalanine or tryptophan. The D gene is left open where the match is weak. Some rows have no size entry. The others give once, few or many, or a class for an expanded clone.

CASGMFHRERTEAFF	TGTGCCAGTGGTATGTTCCACAGGGAGAGGACTGAAGCTTTCTTT	NA	TRBJ1-1	TRBV19	many
CSARPTTAGAGNYGYTF	TGCAGTGCCCGACCCACTACCGCGGGGGCTGGTAACTATGGCTACACCTTC	NA	TRBJ1-2	TRBV20-1	NA
CASSEGGTHTEAFF	TGTGCCAGCAGTGAGGGGGGGACCCACACTGAAGCTTTCTTT	NA	TRBJ1-1	TRBV6-1	NA
CASSWNGNYGYTF	TGTGCCAGCAGTTGGAACGGGAACTATGGCTACACCTTC	NA	TRBJ1-2	TRBV7-3	NA
CASRNGLLNTEAFF	TGTGCCAGCAGGAACGGACTGCTGAACACTGAAGCTTTCTTT	NA	TRBJ1-1	TRBV6-2/TRBV6-3	NA
CASSRDGQGGYEQYF	TGTGCCAGCAGTAGGGACGGACAGGGGGGGTACGAGCAGTACTTC	TRBD1	TRBJ2-7	TRBV6-1	NA
CAISRDLSNQPQHF	TGTGCCATCAGCCGGGACCTGAGCAATCAGCCCCAGCATTTT	NA	TRBJ1-5	TRBV10-3	many
CASSYSTGGELFF	TGTGCCAGCAGTTACTCGACCGGCGGGGAGCTGTTTTTT	NA	TRBJ2-2	TRBV6-2/TRBV6-3	many
CASTLTGSYEQYF	TGTGCCAGCACTCTGACAGGGTCCTACGAGCAGTACTTC	TRBD1	TRBJ2-7	TRBV12-3/TRBV12-4	NA
CASSEWTGVASFF	TGTGCCAGCAGTGAATGGACAGGGGTGGCATCTTTCTTT	TRBD1	TRBJ1-1	TRBV6-1	once
CATMDRQNTEAFF	TGTGCCACCATGGACAGGCAGAACACTGAAGCTTTCTTT	TRBD1	TRBJ1-1	TRBV6-1	NA
CASSYSRYSGNTIYF	TGTGCCAGCAGTTACTCCCGGTACTCTGGAAACACCATATATTTT	NA	TRBJ1-3	TRBV6-5	once
CASTADYEQYF	TGTGCCAGCACGGCCGACTACGAGCAGTACTTC	NA	TRBJ2-7	TRBV28	many
CASGDYLYEQYF	TGTGCCAGCGGGGACTACCTCTACGAGCAGTACTTC	TRBD2	TRBJ2-7	TRBV6-2/TRBV6-3	many
CASRGDSGSGELLF	TGTGCCAGCAGGGGAGACTCAGGTTCCGGGGAGCTGCTTTTT	NA	TRBJ2-2	TRBV12-3/TRBV12-4	many